A selection of T cell receptor beta chains follows, all from one sample in a study of shared clonotypes between healthy human individuals. Some clones are missing from TCRdb's copy, which holds only in-frame ones; the method was immunoSEQ multiplex PCR. This table holds around 2.1 million clones, just over 90% found once. Sequenced input: naive CD8+ T cells from PBMCs. These receptors all come from a young man in good health. Some clones in this sample may be carry-over from other donors' samples. CDR3s include the opening cysteine and the closing phenylalanine or tryptophan. The D gene is left open where the match is weak. The size entry is marked missing in some rows and otherwise reads once, few, many or a size class.

D	J	size	V	CDR3	DNA
NA	TRBJ2-7	NA	TRBV5-1	CASSLPGPSYSYEQYF	TGCGCCAGCAGCTTGCCAGGACCGTCCTACTCCTACGAGCAGTACTTC
NA	TRBJ2-5	NA	TRBV6-5	CASSYGLQETQYF	TGTGCCAGCAGTTACGGCCTACAAGAGACCCAGTACTTC
TRBD1	TRBJ1-5	NA	TRBV5-8	CASSLVGQGYRPQHF	TGTGCCAGCAGCTTGGTGGGACAGGGGTATCGGCCCCAGCATTTT
TRBD2	TRBJ2-1	NA	TRBV7-2	CASSSLAGMRNEQFF	TGTGCCAGCAGCTCCCTAGCGGGTATGAGGAATGAGCAGTTCTTC
NA	TRBJ2-2	NA	TRBV4-1	CASSQEDSTYTGELFF	TGCGCCAGCAGCCAAGAAGATTCGACTTACACCGGGGAGCTGTTTTTT
NA	TRBJ1-3	once	TRBV9	CASSVGGAGNTIYF	TGTGCCAGCAGCGTAGGGGGTGCTGGAAACACCATATATTTT
TRBD2	TRBJ2-7	NA	TRBV4-3	CASSETSGTYEQYF	TGCGCCAGCAGCGAGACTAGCGGGACCTACGAGCAGTACTTC
TRBD1	TRBJ1-2	once	TRBV27	CASSSRDSLNYGYTF	TGTGCCAGCAGTTCCCGGGACAGCCTAAACTATGGCTACACCTTC
NA	TRBJ2-1	NA	TRBV27	CASSSPSGLGGYEQFF	TGTGCCAGCAGTTCCCCGTCCGGTCTTGGGGGCTATGAGCAGTTCTTC
TRBD1	TRBJ2-3	NA	TRBV4-1	CASSQEAQGATDTQYF	TGCGCCAGCAGCCAAGAAGCACAGGGGGCTACAGATACGCAGTATTTT
NA	TRBJ1-3	once	TRBV28	CASSLSHSGNTIYF	TGTGCCAGCAGTTTATCTCACTCTGGAAACACCATATATTTT
NA	TRBJ2-7	NA	TRBV10-3	CAISEASFREQYF	TGTGCCATCAGTGAGGCTAGCTTCAGAGAGCAGTACTTC
NA	TRBJ1-4	once	TRBV28	CASSFPERGTTNEKLFF	TGTGCCAGCAGTTTCCCCGAGCGGGGGACAACTAATGAAAAACTGTTTTTT
NA	TRBJ1-2	NA	TRBV11-1	CASSGAQGRPANYGYTF	TGTGCCAGCAGCGGAGCGCAGGGACGACCAGCTAACTATGGCTACACCTTC
NA	TRBJ1-1	NA	TRBV4-1	CASSQGGRLNTEAFF	TGCGCCAGCAGCCAAGGAGGGCGGTTGAACACTGAAGCTTTCTTT
TRBD2	TRBJ2-7	few	TRBV29-1	CSVVGGGPFQEQYF	TGCAGCGTTGTCGGGGGAGGGCCGTTTCAGGAGCAGTACTTC
NA	TRBJ1-1	once	TRBV19	CASSIWVGKPRGTEAFF	TGTGCCAGTAGTATTTGGGTGGGGAAACCAAGGGGGACTGAAGCTTTCTTT
TRBD2	TRBJ2-5	NA	TRBV27	CASSTRTGGETQYF	TGTGCCAGCAGTACACGAACGGGGGGAGAGACCCAGTACTTC
TRBD2	TRBJ2-7	once	TRBV4-1	CASSQQGLALEQYF	TGCGCCAGCAGCCAGCAGGGACTAGCGCTCGAGCAGTACTTC
TRBD2	TRBJ2-1	NA	TRBV28	CASSLMGLAPNSYNEQFF	TGTGCCAGCAGTTTAATGGGACTAGCGCCGAACTCCTACAATGAGCAGTTCTTC
TRBD1	TRBJ2-4	once	TRBV2	CASMRGQGAEGEDKNIQYF	TGTGCCAGCATGAGGGGGCAGGGGGCAGAAGGTGAAGACAAAAACATTCAGTACTTC
TRBD2	TRBJ2-1	NA	TRBV7-2	CASSLPLAGSSYNEQFF	TGTGCCAGCAGCTTACCACTAGCGGGAAGCTCCTACAATGAGCAGTTCTTC
NA	TRBJ2-1	NA	TRBV4-2	CASSPRSPGNEQFF	TGTGCCAGCAGCCCCCGATCCCCGGGCAATGAGCAGTTCTTC
NA	TRBJ2-7	NA	TRBV27	CASSLAGLSYEQYF	TGTGCCAGCAGTTTAGCGGGACTGTCCTACGAGCAGTACTTC
TRBD2	TRBJ2-1	once	TRBV13	CASSLRLAGWNEQFF	TGTGCCAGCAGCTTACGACTAGCGGGGTGGAATGAGCAGTTCTTC
NA	TRBJ2-1	NA	TRBV9	CASSVKRPRAISYNEQFF	TGTGCCAGCAGCGTGAAGCGACCCCGAGCGATTTCCTACAATGAGCAGTTCTTC
TRBD2	TRBJ2-2	NA	TRBV7-8	CASSLGLGSGRANTGELFF	TGTGCCAGCAGCTTAGGTTTAGGTAGCGGGAGGGCGAACACCGGGGAGCTGTTTTTT
TRBD1	TRBJ2-1	NA	TRBV14	CASSYNRGLNTEQFF	TGTGCCAGCAGCTACAACAGGGGGCTGAACACTGAGCAGTTCTTC
NA	TRBJ2-7	NA	TRBV27	CASSLRGSFVPYEQYF	TGTGCCAGCAGTTTAAGGGGCTCGTTCGTACCCTACGAGCAGTACTTC
NA	TRBJ2-7	NA	TRBV13	CASSFRVSYEQYF	TGTGCCAGCAGCTTTCGGGTTTCGTACGAGCAGTACTTC
NA	TRBJ1-3	NA	TRBV7-2	CASSSRQAGEYSGNTIYF	TGTGCCAGCAGCTCCCGACAGGCTGGGGAGTACTCTGGAAACACCATATATTTT
NA	TRBJ2-1	NA	TRBV19	CASTETGRDEQFF	TGTGCCAGTACAGAGACAGGGAGGGATGAGCAGTTCTTC
NA	TRBJ2-7	NA	TRBV19	CASSISPNSYEQYF	TGTGCCAGTAGTATCAGCCCTAATTCCTACGAGCAGTACTTC